The TCR beta chain under discussion was sequenced for a study of T cells in Graves' hyperthyroidism and ophthalmopathy. Study summary: Peripheral blood collection took place at initial diagnosis, before any treatment.

TCR beta CDR3 sequences were amplified from RNA transcripts. Initially, a first-round RT-PCR of the TCR CDR3 employed the HTBI primer set. TCRdb analysed the multiplex PCR reads with MiXCR anew, one entry per CDR3 protein. This table has roughly 400,000 distinct CDR3 sequences, about 15% appearing once. Germline loops: CDR1 LNHNV, CDR2 YYDKDF (reference sequence). V gave up 3 bases and J gave up 8 bases, with 14 bases separating them. The CDR3 runs to 14 residues. The chain is built from TRBV15 and TRBJ2-1; maybe TRBD2 (6 bases). The clonotype originates from a young woman with Graves' hyperthyroidism that later progressed to Graves' ophthalmopathy. Sequencing was performed on blood. The DNA for the CDR3 is TGTGCCACCAGCAGGGAGGGCGATTGGCATGAGCAGTTCTTC. Its translation is CATSREGDWHEQFF.